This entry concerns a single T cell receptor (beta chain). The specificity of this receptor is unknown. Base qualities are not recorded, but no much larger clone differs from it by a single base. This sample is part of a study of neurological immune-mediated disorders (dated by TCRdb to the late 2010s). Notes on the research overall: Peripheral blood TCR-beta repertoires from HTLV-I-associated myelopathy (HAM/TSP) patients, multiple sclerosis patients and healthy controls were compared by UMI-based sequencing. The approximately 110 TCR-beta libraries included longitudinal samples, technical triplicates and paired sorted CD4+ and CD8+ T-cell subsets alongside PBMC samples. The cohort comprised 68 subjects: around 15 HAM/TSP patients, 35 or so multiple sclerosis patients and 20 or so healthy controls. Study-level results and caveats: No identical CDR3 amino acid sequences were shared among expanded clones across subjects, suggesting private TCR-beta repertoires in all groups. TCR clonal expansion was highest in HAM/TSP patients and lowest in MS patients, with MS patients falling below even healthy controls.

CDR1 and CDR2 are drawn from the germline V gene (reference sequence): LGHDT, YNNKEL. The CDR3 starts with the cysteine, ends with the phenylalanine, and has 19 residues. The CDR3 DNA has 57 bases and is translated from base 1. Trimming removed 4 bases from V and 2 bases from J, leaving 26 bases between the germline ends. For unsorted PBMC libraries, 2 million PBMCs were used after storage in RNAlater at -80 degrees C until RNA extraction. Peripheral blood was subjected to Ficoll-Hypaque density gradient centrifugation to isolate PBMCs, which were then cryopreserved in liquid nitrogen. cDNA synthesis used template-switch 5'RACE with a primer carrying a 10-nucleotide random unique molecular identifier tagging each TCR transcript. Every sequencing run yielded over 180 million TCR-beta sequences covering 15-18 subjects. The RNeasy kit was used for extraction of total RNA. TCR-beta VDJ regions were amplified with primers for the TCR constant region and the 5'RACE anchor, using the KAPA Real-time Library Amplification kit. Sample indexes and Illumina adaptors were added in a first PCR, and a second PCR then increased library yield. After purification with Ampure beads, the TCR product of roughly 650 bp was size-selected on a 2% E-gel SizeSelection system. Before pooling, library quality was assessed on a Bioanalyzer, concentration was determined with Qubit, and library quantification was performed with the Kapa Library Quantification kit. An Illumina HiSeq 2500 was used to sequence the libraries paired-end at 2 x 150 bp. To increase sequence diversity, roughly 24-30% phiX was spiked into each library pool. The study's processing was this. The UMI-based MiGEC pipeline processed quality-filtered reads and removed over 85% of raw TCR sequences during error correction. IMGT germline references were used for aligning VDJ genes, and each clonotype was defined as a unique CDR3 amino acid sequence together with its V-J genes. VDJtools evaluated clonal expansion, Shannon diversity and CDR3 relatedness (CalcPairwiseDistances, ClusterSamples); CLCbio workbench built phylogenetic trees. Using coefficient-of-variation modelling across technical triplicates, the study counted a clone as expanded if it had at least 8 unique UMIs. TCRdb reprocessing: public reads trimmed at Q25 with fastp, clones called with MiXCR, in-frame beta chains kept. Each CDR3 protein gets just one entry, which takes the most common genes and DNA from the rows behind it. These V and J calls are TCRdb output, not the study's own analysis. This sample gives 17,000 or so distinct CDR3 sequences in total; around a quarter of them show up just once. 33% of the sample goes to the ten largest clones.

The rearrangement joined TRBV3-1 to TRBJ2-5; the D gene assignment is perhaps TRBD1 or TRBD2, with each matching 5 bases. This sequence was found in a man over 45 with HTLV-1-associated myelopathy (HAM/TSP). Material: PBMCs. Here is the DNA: TGTGCCAGCAGCCGTGACGGGGCTAGCTCCGAGGGGATTCAAGAGACCCAGTACTTC. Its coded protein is CASSRDGASSEGIQETQYF.